Detailed here is one TCR beta chain. The sample holds other DNA sequences that translate to the same CDR3. Sequencing was performed with immunoSEQ multiplex PCR; in TCRdb, only in-frame clones are kept and a portion is missing. Of 150,000 or so clones in the sample, approximately 90% are singletons; the top ten hold approximately 12%. This entry comes from a study of control samples from healthy donors and cancer patients. Trimming left V 0 bases short and J 5 bases short, with 5 bases between. CDR3 length: 13 residues. The germline gives CDR1 LGHNA, CDR2 YSLEER. The source material was blood. The rearrangement uses TRBV4-3 and TRBJ1-5; D ambiguous. The sequence was collected from a man aged 25 to 45 in good health. CDR3 DNA sequence: TGCGCCAGCAGCCAAGATCTCGATCAGCCCCAGCATTTT. It translates to CASSQDLDQPQHF.